A single sample gave rise to the 8 T cell receptor beta chains below, sequenced in a study of glioma-infiltrating T cells after dendritic cell vaccination. Here immunoSEQ multiplex PCR was the method, and the copy in TCRdb shows in-frame clones only, minus some. The table shows around 87,000 clones, with roughly 87% occurring only once. Specified time point: after dendritic cell vaccination, including at tumor progression/relapse. The sample was blood, taken after dendritic cell vaccination. The receptors were gathered from a human donor with glioblastoma.

The gene calls are TRBV30 and TRBJ1-4; possibly TRBD1 for D (6 bases). The CDR3 is 12 residues long. V dropped 0 bases and J dropped 12 bases, with 11 bases sitting between them. Germline V gene sequence: CDR1 GTSNPN, CDR2 SVGIG (reference sequence). CDR3 residues: CAWSVRGGELFF. The CDR3 DNA reads as TGTGCCTGGAGTGTACGCGGGGGCGAACTGTTTTTT.

The chain employs TRBV5-1 and TRBJ2-3, with no clear D. V lost 0 bases and J 1 base, leaving 6 bases between the germline ends. In germline, CDR1 is SGHRS, CDR2 YFSETQ. The CDR3 has 14 residues. CDR3 loop: CASSLDGGTDTQYF. The DNA of the CDR3 is TGCGCCAGCAGCTTGGACGGTGGCACAGATACGCAGTATTTT.

The J gene is TRBJ1-1, the V gene TRBV7-2; no clear D. CDR1 is SGHTA, CDR2 FQGNSA, per germline. The CDR3 consists of 14 residues. Trimming left V 5 bases short and J 12 bases short, with 22 bases between. This CDR3 reads CASSRPGALAYPFF. The CDR3, as DNA: TGTGCCAGCAGCCGCCCCGGAGCACTTGCATACCCTTTCTTT.

The chain combines TRBV19 with TRBJ1-1; D possibly corresponds to TRBD1 (5 bases). The V end lost 8 bases, the J end lost 7 bases, and 11 bases lay between the germline ends. The CDR3 runs 11 residues. From germline, CDR1 is LNHDA and CDR2 SQIVND (reference sequence). This CDR3 reads CASGRVGEAFF. In nucleotides, the CDR3 is TGTGCCAGTGGCAGGGTCGGTGAAGCTTTCTTT.

The chain joins TRBV7-2 to TRBJ1-1, with D tentatively TRBD1 (6 bases). In germline, CDR1 is SGHTA, CDR2 FQGNSA. Trimming left V 1 base short and J 5 bases short, with 14 bases between. There are 15 residues in the CDR3. In nucleotides, the CDR3 is TGTGCCAGCAGCTTAGGTGGGGGGGCGGTAACTGAAGCTTTCTTT. This gives the protein CASSLGGGAVTEAFF. Based on the CDR3 plus reference TRBV7-2 and TRBJ1-1, the full variable domain is GAGVSQSPSNKVTEKGKDVELRCDPISGHTALYWYRQSLGQGLEFLIYFQGNSAPDKSGLPSDRFSAERTGGSVSTLTIQRTQQEDSAVYLCASSLGGGAVTEAFFGQGTRLTVV.

The chain combines TRBV7-9 with TRBJ2-1; D ambiguous. V gave up 4 bases and J gave up 8 bases, with 12 bases separating them. Germline CDR1 reads SEHNR; CDR2 reads FQNEAQ (reference sequence). The CDR3 loop spans 13 amino acids. This chain's CDR3 is CASSSPSTHEQFF. CDR3 bases: TGTGCCAGCAGCTCCCCCTCTACCCATGAGCAGTTCTTC.

This chain joins TRBV5-4 and TRBJ2-1; possibly TRBD2 for D (6 bases). CDR1 and CDR2 from the germline V gene are SGHNT and YYREEE (reference sequence). The V end was cut by 4 bases, the J end by 5 bases, with 10 bases between. The CDR3 loop spans 13 amino acids. The CDR3 region is CASSDGSDNEQFF. The CDR3 DNA is TGTGCCAGCAGCGACGGGAGCGACAATGAGCAGTTCTTC.

The chain recombines TRBV6-5 with TRBJ1-5; possibly TRBD1 for D (6 bases). The CDR3 spans 15 residues. CDR1 and CDR2 (germline): MNHEY, SVGAGI. Trimming removed 5 bases from V and 0 bases from J, with 11 bases in between. CDR3: CASSATGLSNQPQHF. The CDR3 DNA is TGTGCCAGCAGTGCGACAGGCCTTAGCAATCAGCCCCAGCATTTT.